A single TCR beta chain is shown here with its context. Per the original data handling: Amplification from reference gene primers served as the basis for estimated nucleated cell counts. Assay: immunoSEQ multiplex PCR; the TCRdb copy retains only in-frame clones and omits some. The V and J calls and the clone size are those of that table, but D and trimming were determined from the DNA. The repertoire has around 250,000 clones, 80% to 85% of them found once; the top ten carry roughly 3.4%. This specimen belongs to a study of blood T cell repertoires in COVID-19. Study information: Researchers got acute and convalescent COVID-19 samples from the United States, Italy and Spain. PBMCs, B-cell-depleted T cells, or T cells were the source of the cDNA or gDNA that made up the material.

The sequenced material came from peripheral blood. The receptor was derived from a woman aged 18-29 years with acute or convalescent COVID-19.

The CDR3 coding sequence is TGTGCCACCAGTGGAGGTCAGCTAAACTCCTACGAGCAGTACTTC. Amino acids: CATSGGQLNSYEQYF. V is TRBV24-1 and J is TRBJ2-7; D is unresolved. CDR1 and CDR2 (germline): KGHDR, SFDVKD. This CDR3 has 15 residues. V was cut by 5 bases and J by 0 bases, with 13 bases left in between.